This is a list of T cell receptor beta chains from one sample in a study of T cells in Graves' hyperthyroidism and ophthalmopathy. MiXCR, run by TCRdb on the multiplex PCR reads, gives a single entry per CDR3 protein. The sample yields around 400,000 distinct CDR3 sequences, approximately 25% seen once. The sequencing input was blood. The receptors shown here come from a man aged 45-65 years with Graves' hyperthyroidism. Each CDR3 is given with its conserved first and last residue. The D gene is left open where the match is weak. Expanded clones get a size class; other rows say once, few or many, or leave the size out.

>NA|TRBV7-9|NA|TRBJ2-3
CASIQGTPPLAQYF
TGTGCCAGCATCCAGGGAACCCCCCCATTAGCGCAGTATTTT
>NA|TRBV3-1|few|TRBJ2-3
CASSLWTTDTQYF
TGTGCCAGCAGCCTTTGGACCACAGATACGCAGTATTTT
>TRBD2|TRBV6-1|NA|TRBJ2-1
CASSTSGNGEQFF
TGTGCCAGCTCGACTAGCGGAAATGGCGAGCAGTTCTTC
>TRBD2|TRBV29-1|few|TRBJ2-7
CSVEIAGGYEQYF
TGCAGCGTTGAGATAGCGGGAGGCTACGAGCAGTACTTC
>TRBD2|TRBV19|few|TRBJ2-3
CATRLAGPDTQYF
TGTGCCACACGACTAGCGGGACCGGATACGCAGTATTTT
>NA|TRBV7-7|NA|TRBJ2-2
CASSLALRETGELFF
TGTGCTAGCAGCTTAGCTTTACGGGAGACCGGGGAGCTGTTTTTT
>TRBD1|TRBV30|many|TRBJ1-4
CAWSGGTATTEKLFF
TGTGCCTGGAGTGGGGGGACAGCCACTACTGAAAAACTGTTTTTT
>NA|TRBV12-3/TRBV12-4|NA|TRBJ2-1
CASRDTYNEQFF
TGTGCCAGCAGGGATACCTACAATGAGCAGTTCTTC
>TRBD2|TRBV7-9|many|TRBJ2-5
CASRRQAGVTKETQYF
TGTGCCAGCAGGCGGCAAGCGGGAGTCACTAAGGAGACCCAGTACTTC
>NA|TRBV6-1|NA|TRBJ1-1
CASSEHRNTEAFF
TGTGCCAGCAGTGAACACCGGAACACTGAAGCTTTCTTT
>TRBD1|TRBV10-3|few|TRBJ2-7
CAISDFRGSSYEQYF
TGTGCCATCAGTGATTTCAGGGGGAGCTCCTACGAGCAGTACTTC
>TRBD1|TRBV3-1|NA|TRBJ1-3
CASSRSGTDGNTIYF
TGTGCCAGCAGCCGGTCCGGGACAGACGGAAACACCATATATTTT
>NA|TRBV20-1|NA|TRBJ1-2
CSARVDVVEVGYSF
TGCAGTGCTAGAGTCGATGTTGTTGAGGTCGGCTACTCCTTC
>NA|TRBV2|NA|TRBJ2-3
CASKRGSTDTQYF
TGTGCCAGCAAGCGTGGGAGCACAGATACGCAGTATTTT
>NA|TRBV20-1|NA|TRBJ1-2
CSARDLRVNGYTF
TGCAGTGCTAGAGATTTGAGGGTTAATGGCTACACCTTC
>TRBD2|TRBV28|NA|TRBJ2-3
CASSVSTSGSIDTQYF
TGTGCCAGCAGTGTGAGCACTAGCGGGAGCATAGATACGCAGTATTTT
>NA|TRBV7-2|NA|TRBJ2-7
CASSLLIPPYEQYF
TGTGCCAGCAGCTTACTTATCCCCCCCTACGAGCAGTACTTC
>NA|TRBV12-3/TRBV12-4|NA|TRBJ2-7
CASTLQGTTPYEQYF
TGTGCCAGCACCTTACAAGGGACAACTCCCTACGAGCAGTACTTC
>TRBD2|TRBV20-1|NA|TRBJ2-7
CSAPVWQGGTSGSYEQYF
TGCAGTGCCCCCGTGTGGCAGGGTGGGACTAGCGGCTCCTACGAGCAGTACTTC
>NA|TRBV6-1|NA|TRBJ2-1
CASRDGWEFF
TGTGCCAGCAGGGACGGATGGGAGTTCTTC
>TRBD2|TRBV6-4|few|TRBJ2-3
CASSDVAGGSTDTQYF
TGTGCCAGCAGTGACGTGGCGGGAGGGAGCACAGATACGCAGTATTTT
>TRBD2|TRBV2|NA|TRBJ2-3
CASSETSGRSDTQYF
TGTGCCAGCAGTGAAACTAGCGGGAGGTCGGATACGCAGTATTTT
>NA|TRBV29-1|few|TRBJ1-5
CSVQIPYQPQHF
TGCAGCGTACAGATTCCTTATCAGCCCCAGCATTTT
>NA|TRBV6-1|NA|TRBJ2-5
CASSGGRTRQETQYF
TGTGCCAGCAGTGGGGGCAGGACAAGGCAAGAGACCCAGTACTTC
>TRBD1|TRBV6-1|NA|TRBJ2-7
CASSEALGGQVYEQYF
TGTGCCAGCAGTGAAGCGCTGGGGGGACAGGTATACGAGCAGTACTTC
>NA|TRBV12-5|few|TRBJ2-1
CASGLVIRDEQFF
TGTGCTAGTGGTTTAGTCATCCGAGATGAGCAGTTCTTC
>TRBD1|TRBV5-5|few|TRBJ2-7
CASSLAYRGKDEQYF
TGTGCCAGCAGCTTGGCGTACAGGGGCAAGGACGAGCAGTACTTC
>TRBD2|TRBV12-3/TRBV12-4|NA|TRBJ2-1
CASSFLRLAHYNEQFF
TGTGCCAGCAGTTTTCTACGACTAGCACACTACAATGAGCAGTTCTTC
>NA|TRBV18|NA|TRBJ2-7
CASSRQSDGEQYF
TGTGCCAGCTCACGCCAATCGGATGGCGAGCAGTACTTC
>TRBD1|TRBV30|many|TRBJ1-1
CAWSQGAGEAFF
TGTGCCTGGAGCCAGGGGGCGGGTGAAGCTTTCTTT
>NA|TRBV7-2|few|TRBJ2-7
CASSSNIRTDSYEQYF
TGTGCCAGCAGCTCAAACATTAGGACAGACTCCTACGAGCAGTACTTC
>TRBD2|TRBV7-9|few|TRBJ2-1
CASSLEGGRDEQFF
TGTGCCAGCAGCTTAGAGGGCGGGAGGGATGAGCAGTTCTTC
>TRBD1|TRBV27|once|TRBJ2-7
CASSLSDRIYEQYF
TGTGCCAGCAGTTTATCGGACAGGATATACGAGCAGTACTTC
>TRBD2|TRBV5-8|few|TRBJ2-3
CASSLANLAVSTDTQYF
TGTGCCAGCAGCTTGGCAAACCTAGCGGTTAGCACAGATACGCAGTATTTT
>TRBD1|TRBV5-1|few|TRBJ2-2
CASRGQGFDTGELFF
TGCGCCAGCAGGGGACAGGGTTTCGACACCGGGGAGCTGTTTTTT
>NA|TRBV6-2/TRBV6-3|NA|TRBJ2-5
CASRDVGSRLQETQYF
TGTGCCAGCAGGGACGTGGGTAGCAGATTACAAGAGACCCAGTACTTC
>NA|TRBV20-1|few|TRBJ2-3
CSAGDIGRSLDTQYF
TGCAGTGCCGGAGATATCGGCCGATCGCTAGATACGCAGTATTTT
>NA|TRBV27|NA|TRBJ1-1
CASSLPPGSTTEAFF
TGTGCCAGCAGTTTACCCCCCGGCAGTACCACTGAAGCTTTCTTT
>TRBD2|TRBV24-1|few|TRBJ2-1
CATGREGPGEQFF
TGTGCCACCGGTCGGGAGGGCCCCGGTGAGCAGTTCTTC
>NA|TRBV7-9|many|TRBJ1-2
CASSPEEGTYGYTF
TGTGCCAGCAGCCCCGAAGAAGGGACATACGGCTACACCTTC
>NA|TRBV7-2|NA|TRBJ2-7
CASSLEKSQAIYEQYF
TGTGCCAGCAGCTTAGAAAAGAGTCAGGCGATTTACGAGCAGTACTTC
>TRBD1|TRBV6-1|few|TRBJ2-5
CASSSPDRPPATQYF
TGTGCCAGCAGTTCCCCGGACAGGCCCCCAGCGACCCAGTACTTC
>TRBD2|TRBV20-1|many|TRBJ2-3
CSARDGRAHTDTQYF
TGCAGTGCTAGAGACGGGAGGGCCCACACAGATACGCAGTATTTT
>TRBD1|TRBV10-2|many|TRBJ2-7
CASSETDRSEQYF
TGCGCCAGCAGTGAGACGGACAGGAGCGAGCAGTACTTC
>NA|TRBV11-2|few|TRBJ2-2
CASRVPGGSTGELFF
TGTGCCAGCAGGGTCCCAGGGGGGAGCACCGGGGAGCTGTTTTTT
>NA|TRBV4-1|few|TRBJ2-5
CASSHPGLPQTQYF
TGCGCCAGCAGCCATCCTGGACTCCCCCAGACCCAGTACTTC
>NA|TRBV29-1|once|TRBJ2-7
CSVEPRGGYEQYF
TGCAGCGTTGAACCCAGGGGAGGCTACGAGCAGTACTTC
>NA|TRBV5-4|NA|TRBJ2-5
CASSLGGLASETQYF
TGTGCCAGCAGCTTGGGGGGCCTAGCGTCAGAGACCCAGTACTTC
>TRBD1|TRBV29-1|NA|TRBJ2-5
CSVGGTGMETQYF
TGCAGCGTTGGTGGGACAGGGATGGAGACCCAGTACTTC
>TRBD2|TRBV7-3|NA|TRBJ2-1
CASSVAGAGGRNEQFF
TGTGCCAGCAGCGTAGCTGGAGCGGGAGGGCGGAATGAGCAGTTCTTC
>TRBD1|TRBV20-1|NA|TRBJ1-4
CSASSISGTGDEKLFF
TGCAGTGCTAGCTCAATATCCGGGACAGGGGACGAAAAACTGTTTTTT
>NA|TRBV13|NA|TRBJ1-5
CASSSQGFQPQHF
TGTGCCAGCAGCTCGCAGGGTTTTCAGCCCCAGCATTTT
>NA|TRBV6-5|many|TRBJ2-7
CASSYQTPGDSYEQYF
TGTGCCAGCAGTTACCAGACCCCAGGGGACTCCTACGAGCAGTACTTC
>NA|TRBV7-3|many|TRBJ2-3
CASSPAPLKSQYF
TGTGCCAGCAGCCCAGCCCCGTTAAAGTCGCAGTATTTT
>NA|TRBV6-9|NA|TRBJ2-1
CASSYRRGANEQFF
TGTGCCAGCAGTTACCGCCGGGGGGCTAATGAGCAGTTCTTC
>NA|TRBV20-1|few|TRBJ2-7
CSVQGQRTYEQYF
TGCAGTGTCCAAGGACAGCGGACCTACGAGCAGTACTTC
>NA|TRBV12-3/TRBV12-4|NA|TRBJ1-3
CASSLGLNTIYF
TGTGCCAGCAGTTTAGGACTAAACACCATATATTTT